This T cell receptor (beta chain) was profiled in a study of early T cells in non-severe SARS-CoV-2 infection. The V and J ends lost 4 bases and 4 bases respectively, with 11 bases between them. This CDR3 region has 13 residues. CDR1 and CDR2 from the germline V gene are SGHTA and FQGNSA. MiXCR was run by TCRdb on the 5' RACE reads, yielding one entry per CDR3 protein. Of approximately 58,000 distinct CDR3 sequences listed, under 7.5% are singletons. This clonotype showed up many times. Sequenced sample: whole blood. This receptor was obtained from an adult who was a healthcare worker with PCR-confirmed SARS-CoV-2 infection or an uninfected control (not recorded which). The chain recombines TRBV7-2 with TRBJ2-7, with D possibly TRBD2 on 5 matching bases. This chain's CDR3 is CASSWELAYEQYF. CDR3 coding DNA: TGTGCCAGCAGCTGGGAGCTGGCTTACGAGCAGTACTTC.